The 4 T cell receptor beta chains below were found in one sample sequenced in a study of T cells after yellow fever vaccination. TCRdb reprocessed the 5' RACE reads via MiXCR and lists one record per CDR3 protein. Of under 200,000 distinct CDR3 sequences in the sample, approximately 9.9% were seen once. The sample was CD8+ T cells sorted from PBMCs, taken 15 days after the yellow fever booster vaccination. These receptors originate from a man aged 18 to 30 who received the YFV17D yellow fever vaccine.

Ten or more counts support this clonotype. CDR3 sequence: CASSRGGGEQFF. The CDR3 DNA reads as TGTGCCAGCAGCCGGGGAGGGGGTGAGCAGTTCTTC. The J gene is TRBJ2-1, the V gene TRBV7-6, with TRBD2 as a possible D gene (7 bases). The germline V gene has CDR1 SGHVS and CDR2 FNYEAQ. The V and J ends lost 5 bases and 9 bases respectively, with 11 bases between them. There are 12 residues in the CDR3.

This clonotype appeared once. The chain recombines TRBV4-1 with TRBJ1-2; 7 bases are a match to TRBD1. Germline CDR1 is MGHRA and CDR2 is YSYEKL. The trim removed 0 bases at V and 1 base at J, leaving 11 bases unmatched. The CDR3 is 18 amino acids. CDR3 in amino acids: CASSQEERDSALNYGYTF. CDR3 sequence (DNA): TGCGCCAGCAGCCAAGAAGAGAGGGACAGCGCTCTTAACTATGGCTACACCTTC.

The chain joins TRBV7-2 to TRBJ1-5; 9 nucleotides match TRBD1. Trimming cost V 5 bases and J 4 bases; bases outside gene matches: 9. The germline V gene encodes CDR1 SGHTA and CDR2 FQGNSA. CDR3 length: 16 residues. CDR3 nucleotide sequence: TGTGCCAGCAGCAGTTGGGACAGGGATGGGAATCAGCCCCAGCATTTT. It specifies CASSSWDRDGNQPQHF.

V and J are TRBV7-9 and TRBJ2-6; 7 positions agree with TRBD2. Unmatched junction bases numbered 13, after V lost 6 bases and J lost 2 bases. Germline V gene sequence: CDR1 SEHNR, CDR2 FQNEAQ (reference sequence). This CDR3 has 18 residues. Here the CDR3 DNA reads TGTGCCAGCAGTCATTCGGGACTAACACCGACTGGGGCCAACGTCCTGACTTTC. Amino acid sequence: CASSHSGLTPTGANVLTF.